These T cell receptor beta chains were read from a single sample in a study of shared clonotypes between healthy human individuals. Profiled with immunoSEQ multiplex PCR; TCRdb holds only in-frame clones, not every one. The sample yields about 2.1 million clones, 93% seen once. Sequenced: naive CD8+ T cells from PBMCs. These receptors were obtained from a man aged 18 to 30 in good health. Some clones in this sample may be carry-over from other donors' samples. The CDR3 runs from the conserved cysteine through the conserved F or W. Each record gives: clone size, J gene, D gene, V gene, CDR3 protein, CDR3 DNA. D genes are given only for firm matches. Not all rows give a size; the values are once, few, many and, for expanded clones, a class.

. | TRBJ2-2 | TRBD1 | TRBV5-4 | CASSSRGLAVVGELFF | TGTGCCAGCAGCTCAAGGGGGCTTGCGGTCGTTGGGGAGCTGTTTTTT
. | TRBJ2-1 | TRBD2 | TRBV15 | CATEEGASGIVYNEQFF | TGTGCCACCGAAGAAGGGGCTAGCGGGATTGTCTACAATGAGCAGTTCTTC
. | TRBJ1-5 | . | TRBV27 | CASSPDGFYSNQPQHF | TGTGCCAGCAGTCCGGACGGATTTTATAGCAATCAGCCCCAGCATTTT
. | TRBJ2-7 | TRBD1 | TRBV28 | CASSFPDRGESSSYEQYF | TGTGCCAGCAGTTTTCCGGACAGGGGAGAATCCTCCTCCTACGAGCAGTACTTC
. | TRBJ2-1 | . | TRBV12-2 | CASRHSLTGGRDEQFF | TGTGCAAGTCGCCACTCTTTAACGGGAGGTCGGGATGAGCAGTTCTTC
. | TRBJ2-3 | . | TRBV19 | CASSSGMGTDTQYF | TGTGCCAGTAGTAGCGGGATGGGCACAGATACGCAGTATTTT
. | TRBJ2-2 | . | TRBV6-5 | CASSWGGRATGELFF | TGTGCCAGCAGTTGGGGCGGACGGGCCACCGGGGAGCTGTTTTTT
. | TRBJ1-1 | . | TRBV4-1 | CASSWGQGTEAFF | TGCGCCAGCAGTTGGGGCCAGGGAACTGAAGCTTTCTTT
. | TRBJ1-1 | TRBD1 | TRBV7-9 | CASTKDRGNTEAFF | TGTGCCAGCACCAAGGACAGGGGAAACACTGAAGCTTTCTTT
once | TRBJ2-1 | TRBD1 | TRBV7-9 | CASSLGPTGKNEQFF | TGTGCCAGCAGCTTAGGACCGACAGGGAAGAATGAGCAGTTCTTC
. | TRBJ1-1 | . | TRBV28 | CASSFESSTAFF | TGTGCCAGCAGTTTCGAAAGCAGCACAGCTTTCTTT
. | TRBJ1-5 | TRBD1 | TRBV2 | CASSEGQSYSNQPQHF | TGTGCCAGCAGTGAGGGACAGTCTTATAGCAATCAGCCCCAGCATTTT
. | TRBJ2-1 | TRBD2 | TRBV27 | CASSFGTSYNEQFF | TGTGCCAGCAGTTTTGGGACTAGCTACAATGAGCAGTTCTTC
. | TRBJ2-2 | . | TRBV6-5 | CATDAGWNTGELFF | TGTGCCACCGACGCGGGTTGGAACACCGGGGAGCTGTTTTTT
once | TRBJ1-1 | . | TRBV19 | CASSIAGPTEAFF | TGTGCCAGTAGTATCGCGGGGCCCACTGAAGCTTTCTTT
. | TRBJ2-7 | . | TRBV5-1 | CASSFSRQDPAGEQYF | TGCGCCAGCAGCTTTTCCAGGCAAGACCCCGCGGGAGAGCAGTACTTC
. | TRBJ2-7 | . | TRBV4-1 | CASSQDRAGYYEQYF | TGCGCCAGCAGCCAAGATAGGGCGGGATACTACGAGCAGTACTTC
. | TRBJ1-1 | . | TRBV10-1 | CASSEGLGSEAFF | TGCGCCAGCAGTGAAGGTCTCGGTTCTGAAGCTTTCTTT
. | TRBJ2-7 | . | TRBV15 | CATGPGKYEQYF | TGTGCCACCGGCCCAGGTAAATACGAGCAGTACTTC
. | TRBJ2-1 | . | TRBV6-5 | CASSPGASAVNEQFF | TGTGCCAGCAGCCCCGGAGCTTCCGCCGTGAATGAGCAGTTCTTC
. | TRBJ2-1 | . | TRBV27 | CASREGLPNNEQFF | TGTGCCAGCAGGGAGGGACTCCCTAACAATGAGCAGTTCTTC
. | TRBJ2-1 | TRBD2 | TRBV11-1 | CASSSRTSGGDLYNEQFF | TGTGCCAGCAGCTCAAGGACTAGCGGGGGAGACCTTTACAATGAGCAGTTCTTC
few | TRBJ1-1 | . | TRBV6-5 | CASSYGVSGRAEAFF | TGTGCCAGCAGTTATGGAGTGTCGGGGCGCGCTGAAGCTTTCTTT
. | TRBJ2-1 | . | TRBV6-5 | CASSPSEGDEQFF | TGTGCCAGCAGCCCATCGGAGGGAGATGAGCAGTTCTTC
once | TRBJ2-1 | . | TRBV5-6 | CASSPPNNEQFF | TGTGCCAGCAGCCCGCCCAACAATGAGCAGTTCTTC
few | TRBJ1-1 | . | TRBV19 | CATGGVNTEAFF | TGTGCCACCGGCGGAGTTAACACTGAAGCTTTCTTT
. | TRBJ2-7 | TRBD1 | TRBV10-1 | CASSAGTEAYEQYF | TGCGCCAGCAGTGCCGGGACAGAGGCCTACGAGCAGTACTTC
. | TRBJ1-5 | . | TRBV30 | CAWSVSHRFDQPQHF | TGTGCCTGGAGTGTGTCTCACAGGTTCGATCAGCCCCAGCATTTT
. | TRBJ2-3 | TRBD2 | TRBV29-1 | CSVEGLAGGRSSTDTQYF | TGCAGCGTTGAAGGACTAGCGGGGGGACGTTCTAGCACAGATACGCAGTATTTT
. | TRBJ2-2 | TRBD2 | TRBV5-3 | CARGREGSNTGELFF | TGTGCCAGAGGACGGGAGGGATCGAACACCGGGGAGCTGTTTTTT
. | TRBJ2-3 | TRBD2 | TRBV19 | CASSIQAGGPGDTQYF | TGTGCCAGTAGTATCCAAGCGGGAGGGCCCGGTGATACGCAGTATTTT
. | TRBJ2-3 | . | TRBV7-9 | CASRIRVADTQYF | TGTGCCAGCAGGATCAGGGTGGCAGATACGCAGTATTTT
. | TRBJ2-2 | . | TRBV5-1 | CASSSAGVQTGELFF | TGCGCCAGCAGCTCGGCCGGGGTTCAGACCGGGGAGCTGTTTTTT
. | TRBJ2-1 | . | TRBV6-1 | CASSDTWSSFF | TGTGCCAGCAGTGACACATGGTCGAGCTTCTTC
. | TRBJ1-4 | . | TRBV4-1 | CASSQEDEQGWWANEKLFF | TGCGCCAGCAGCCAAGAGGATGAACAGGGTTGGTGGGCTAATGAAAAACTGTTTTTT
. | TRBJ2-2 | . | TRBV14 | CASSQTKGLSIYTGELFF | TGTGCCAGCAGCCAAACCAAAGGACTATCAATCTACACCGGGGAGCTGTTTTTT
. | TRBJ2-7 | . | TRBV4-1 | CASSQASVTGSYEQYF | TGCGCCAGCAGCCAAGCAAGTGTCACGGGTTCCTACGAGCAGTACTTC
. | TRBJ2-7 | TRBD2 | TRBV13 | CASSLEGTSGSYEQYF | TGTGCCAGCAGCTTAGAGGGAACTAGCGGGTCCTACGAGCAGTACTTC
. | TRBJ2-4 | . | TRBV7-9 | CASSLASIQYF | TGTGCCAGCAGCTTAGCCAGCATTCAGTACTTC
once | TRBJ2-7 | TRBD2 | TRBV28 | CASSFLAGTAYEQYF | TGTGCCAGCAGTTTCTTAGCGGGGACGGCCTACGAGCAGTACTTC
. | TRBJ2-2 | . | TRBV7-6 | CASSPRGGELFF | TGTGCCAGCAGCCCCCGTGGCGGGGAGCTGTTTTTT
. | TRBJ2-7 | . | TRBV28 | CASTGQSYEQYF | TGTGCCAGCACGGGACAATCCTACGAGCAGTACTTC